This record looks at one TCR beta chain sequence and its context. This sample is part of a study of blood T cell repertoires in COVID-19. The CDR3 is 20 residues long. This table comes from immunoSEQ multiplex PCR, and its TCRdb copy is limited to in-frame clones, with some not included. Of about 210,000 clones listed, 75% to 90% are singletons. This sequence was found in a man between 40 and 49 years old who had recovered from COVID-19. Sequencing was performed on PBMCs or T cells enriched from blood (not recorded which). The chain couples TRBV21-1 to TRBJ1-1. TRBV21-1 has pseudogene status. The CDR3 loop reads CASRSGTQGGSPFMNTEAFF. The CDR3 coding sequence is TGTGCCAGCAGATCCGGGACCCAAGGAGGGTCCCCTTTTATGAACACTGAAGCTTTCTTT.